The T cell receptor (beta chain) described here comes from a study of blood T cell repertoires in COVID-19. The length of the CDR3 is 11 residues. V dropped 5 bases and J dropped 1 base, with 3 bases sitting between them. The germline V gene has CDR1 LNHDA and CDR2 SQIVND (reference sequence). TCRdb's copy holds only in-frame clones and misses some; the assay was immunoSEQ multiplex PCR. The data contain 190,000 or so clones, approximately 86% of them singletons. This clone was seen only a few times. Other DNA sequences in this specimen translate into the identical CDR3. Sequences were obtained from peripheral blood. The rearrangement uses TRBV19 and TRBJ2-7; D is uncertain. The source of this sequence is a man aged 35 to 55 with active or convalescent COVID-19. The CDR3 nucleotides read TGTGCCAGTAGTTCTTCCTACGAGCAGTACTTC. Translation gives CASSSSYEQYF.